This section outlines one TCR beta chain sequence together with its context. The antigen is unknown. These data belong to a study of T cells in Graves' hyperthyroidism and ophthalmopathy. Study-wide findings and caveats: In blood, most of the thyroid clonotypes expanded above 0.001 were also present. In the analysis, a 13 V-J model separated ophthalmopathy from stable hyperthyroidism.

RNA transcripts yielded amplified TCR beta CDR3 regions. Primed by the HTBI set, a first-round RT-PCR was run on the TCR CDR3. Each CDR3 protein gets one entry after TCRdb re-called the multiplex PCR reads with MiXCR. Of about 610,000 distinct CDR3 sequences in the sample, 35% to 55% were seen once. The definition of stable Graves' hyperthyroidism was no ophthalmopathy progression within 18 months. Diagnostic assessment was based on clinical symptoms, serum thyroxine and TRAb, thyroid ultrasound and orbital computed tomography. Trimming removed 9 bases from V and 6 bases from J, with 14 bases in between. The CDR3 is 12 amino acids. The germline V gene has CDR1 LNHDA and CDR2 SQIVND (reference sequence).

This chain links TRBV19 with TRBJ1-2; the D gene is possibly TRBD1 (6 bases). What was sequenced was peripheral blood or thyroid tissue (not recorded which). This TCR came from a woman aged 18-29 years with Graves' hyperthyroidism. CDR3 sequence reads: CARRTGNDGYTF. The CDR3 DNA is TGTGCCAGAAGAACAGGGAATGATGGCTACACCTTC.